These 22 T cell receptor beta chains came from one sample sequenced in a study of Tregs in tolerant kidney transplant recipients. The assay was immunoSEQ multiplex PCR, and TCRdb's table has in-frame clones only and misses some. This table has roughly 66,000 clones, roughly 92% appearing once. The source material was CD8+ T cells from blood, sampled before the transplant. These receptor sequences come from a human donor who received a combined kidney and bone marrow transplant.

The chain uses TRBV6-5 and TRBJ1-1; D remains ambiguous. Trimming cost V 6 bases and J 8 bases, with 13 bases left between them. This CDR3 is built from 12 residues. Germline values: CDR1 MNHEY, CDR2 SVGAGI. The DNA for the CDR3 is TGTGCCAGCAGCCAGGTGGCGGGGGAAGCTTTCTTT. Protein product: CASSQVAGEAFF.

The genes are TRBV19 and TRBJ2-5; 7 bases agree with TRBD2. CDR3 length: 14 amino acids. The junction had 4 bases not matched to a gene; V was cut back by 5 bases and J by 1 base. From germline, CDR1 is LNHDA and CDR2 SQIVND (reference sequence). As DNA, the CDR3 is TGTGCCAGTAGTTTGGGAGGGAGCCAAGAGACCCAGTACTTC. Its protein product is CASSLGGSQETQYF. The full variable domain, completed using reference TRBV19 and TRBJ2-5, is DGGITQSPKYLFRKEGQNVTLSCEQNLNHDAMYWYRQDPGQGLRLIYYSQIVNDFQKGDIAEGYSVSREKKESFPLTVTSAQKNPTAFYLCASSLGGSQETQYFGPGTRLLVL.

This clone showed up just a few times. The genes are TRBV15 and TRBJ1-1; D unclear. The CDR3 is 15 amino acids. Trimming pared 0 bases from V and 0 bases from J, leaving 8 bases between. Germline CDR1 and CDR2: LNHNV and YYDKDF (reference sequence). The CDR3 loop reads CATSRDRVLNTEAFF. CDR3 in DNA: TGTGCCACCAGCAGAGATCGGGTTTTGAACACTGAAGCTTTCTTT.

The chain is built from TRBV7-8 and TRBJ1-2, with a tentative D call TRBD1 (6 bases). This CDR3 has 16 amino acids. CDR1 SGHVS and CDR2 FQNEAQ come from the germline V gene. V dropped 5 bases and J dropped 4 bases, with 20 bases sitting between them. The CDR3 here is CASSQMGRGLGYGYTF. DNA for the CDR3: TGTGCCAGCAGCCAGATGGGCAGGGGTCTGGGCTATGGCTACACCTTC. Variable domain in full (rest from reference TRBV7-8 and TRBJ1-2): GAGVSQSPRYKVAKRGQDVALRCDPISGHVSLFWYQQALGQGPEFLTYFQNEAQLDKSGLPSDRFFAERPEGSVSTLKIQRTQQEDSAVYLCASSQMGRGLGYGYTFGSGTRLTVV.

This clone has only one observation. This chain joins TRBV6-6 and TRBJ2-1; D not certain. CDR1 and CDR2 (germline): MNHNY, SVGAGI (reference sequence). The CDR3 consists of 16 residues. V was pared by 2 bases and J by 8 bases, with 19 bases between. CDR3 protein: CASSYAKSNARDEQFF. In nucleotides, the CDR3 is TGTGCCAGCAGTTACGCCAAAAGTAACGCCCGCGATGAGCAGTTCTTC.

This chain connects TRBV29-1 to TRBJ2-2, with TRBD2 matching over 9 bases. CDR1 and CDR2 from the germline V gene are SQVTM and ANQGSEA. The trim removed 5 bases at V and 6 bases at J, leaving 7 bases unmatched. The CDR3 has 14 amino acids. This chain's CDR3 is CSVTPRGRAGELFF. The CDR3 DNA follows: TGCAGCGTTACCCCTCGCGGGAGGGCCGGGGAGCTGTTTTTT.

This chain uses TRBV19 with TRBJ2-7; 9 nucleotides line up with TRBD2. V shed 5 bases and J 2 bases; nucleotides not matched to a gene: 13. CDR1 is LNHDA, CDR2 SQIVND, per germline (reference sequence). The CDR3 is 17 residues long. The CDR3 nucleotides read TGTGCCAGTAGTTGGGGTAGCGGGAGTGAGATTACCTACGAGCAGTACTTC. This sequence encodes CASSWGSGSEITYEQYF.

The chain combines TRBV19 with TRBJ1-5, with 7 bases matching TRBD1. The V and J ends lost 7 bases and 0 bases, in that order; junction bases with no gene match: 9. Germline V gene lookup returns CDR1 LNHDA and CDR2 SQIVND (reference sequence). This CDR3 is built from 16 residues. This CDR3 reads CASKRGTAYSNQPQHF. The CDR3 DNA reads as TGTGCCAGTAAACGGGGGACAGCCTATAGCAATCAGCCCCAGCATTTT. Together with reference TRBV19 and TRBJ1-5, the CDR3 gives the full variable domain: DGGITQSPKYLFRKEGQNVTLSCEQNLNHDAMYWYRQDPGQGLRLIYYSQIVNDFQKGDIAEGYSVSREKKESFPLTVTSAQKNPTAFYLCASKRGTAYSNQPQHFGDGTRLSIL.

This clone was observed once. The DNA of the CDR3 is TGTGCCAGTAGTAACCCGGACAGTTTATATAGCAATCAGCCCCAGCATTTT. The encoded protein is CASSNPDSLYSNQPQHF. V and J are TRBV19 and TRBJ1-5, with a tentative D call TRBD1 (6 bases). The length of the CDR3 is 17 residues. V was cut by 4 bases and J by 0 bases, with 16 bases left in between. Germline V gene data show CDR1 as LNHDA and CDR2 as SQIVND (reference sequence).

Here the CDR3 DNA reads TGTGCCAGTAGTATGGGGGGGCTAAATCAGCCCCAGCATTTT. Its protein product is CASSMGGLNQPQHF. This chain connects TRBV19 to TRBJ1-5; a possible D gene is TRBD1 (6 bases). V was clipped by 3 bases and J by 4 bases, with 10 bases between them. This CDR3 region has 14 residues. Germline V gives CDR1 LNHDA, CDR2 SQIVND (reference sequence). The entire variable domain, with the rest obtained from reference TRBV19 and TRBJ1-5, is as follows: DGGITQSPKYLFRKEGQNVTLSCEQNLNHDAMYWYRQDPGQGLRLIYYSQIVNDFQKGDIAEGYSVSREKKESFPLTVTSAQKNPTAFYLCASSMGGLNQPQHFGDGTRLSIL.

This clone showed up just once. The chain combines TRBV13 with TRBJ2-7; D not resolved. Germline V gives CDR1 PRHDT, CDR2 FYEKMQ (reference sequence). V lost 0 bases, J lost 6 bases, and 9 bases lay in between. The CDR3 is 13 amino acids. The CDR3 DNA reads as TGTGCCAGCAGCTTAGGCCGGTCTCCCGAGCAGTACTTC. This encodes CASSLGRSPEQYF.

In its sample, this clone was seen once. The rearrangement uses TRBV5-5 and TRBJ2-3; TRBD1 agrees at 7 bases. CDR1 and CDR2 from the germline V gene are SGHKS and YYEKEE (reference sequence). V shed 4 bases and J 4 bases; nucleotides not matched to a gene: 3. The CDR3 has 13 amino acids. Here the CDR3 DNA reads TGTGCCAGCAGCCCGGGACAGCCAGATACGCAGTATTTT. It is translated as CASSPGQPDTQYF.

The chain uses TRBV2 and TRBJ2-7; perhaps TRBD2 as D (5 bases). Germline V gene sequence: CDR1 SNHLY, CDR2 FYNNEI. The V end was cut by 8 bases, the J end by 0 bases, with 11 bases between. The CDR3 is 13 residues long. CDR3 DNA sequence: TGTGCCAGCCTAGGACTCTCCTCCTACGAGCAGTACTTC. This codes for CASLGLSSYEQYF.

CDR3 DNA: TGTGCCACCAGAGGAGTCAATGAGCAGTTCTTC. It specifies CATRGVNEQFF. The chain links TRBV15 to TRBJ2-1, with no clear D. The CDR3 sequence is 11 residues long. With 6 bases removed from V and 6 bases from J, the gap between germline ends came to 6 bases. Per the germline V gene, CDR1 is LNHNV and CDR2 is YYDKDF (reference sequence).

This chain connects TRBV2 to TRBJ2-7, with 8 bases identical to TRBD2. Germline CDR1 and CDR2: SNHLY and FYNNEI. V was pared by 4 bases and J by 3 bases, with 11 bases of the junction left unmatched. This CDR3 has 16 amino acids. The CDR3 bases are TGTGCCAGCAGTGGAGGAACTAGCGGATATTACTACGAGCAGTACTTC. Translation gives CASSGGTSGYYYEQYF. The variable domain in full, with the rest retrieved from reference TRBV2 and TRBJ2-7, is EPEVTQTPSHQVTQMGQEVILRCVPISNHLYFYWYRQILGQKVEFLVSFYNNEISEKSEIFDDQFSVERPDGSNFTLKIRSTKLEDSAMYFCASSGGTSGYYYEQYFGPGTRLTVT.

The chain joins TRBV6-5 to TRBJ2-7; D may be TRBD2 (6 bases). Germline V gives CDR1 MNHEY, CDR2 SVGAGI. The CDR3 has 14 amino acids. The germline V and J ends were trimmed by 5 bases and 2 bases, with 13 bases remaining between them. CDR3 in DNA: TGTGCCAGCAGTCCAATCAGGACTACCTACGAGCAGTACTTC. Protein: CASSPIRTTYEQYF.

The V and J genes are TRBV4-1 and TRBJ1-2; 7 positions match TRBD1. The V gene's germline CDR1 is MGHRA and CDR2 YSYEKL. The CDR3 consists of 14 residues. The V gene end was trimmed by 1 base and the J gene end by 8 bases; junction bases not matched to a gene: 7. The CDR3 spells CASSQVNTGVGYTF. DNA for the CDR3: TGCGCCAGCAGCCAAGTTAACACAGGGGTAGGCTACACCTTC.

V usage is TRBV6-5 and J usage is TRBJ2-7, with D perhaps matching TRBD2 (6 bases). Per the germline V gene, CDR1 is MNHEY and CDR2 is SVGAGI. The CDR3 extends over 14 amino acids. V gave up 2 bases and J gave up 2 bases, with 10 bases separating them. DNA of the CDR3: TGTGCCAGCAGTTACGCGGGGTCTACCTACGAGCAGTACTTC. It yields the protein CASSYAGSTYEQYF.

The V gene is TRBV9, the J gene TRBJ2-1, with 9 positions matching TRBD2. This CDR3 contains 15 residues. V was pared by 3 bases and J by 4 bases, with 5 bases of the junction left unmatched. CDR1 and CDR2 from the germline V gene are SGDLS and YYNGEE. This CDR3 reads CASSDSGSIYNEQFF. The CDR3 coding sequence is TGTGCCAGCAGCGATAGCGGGAGCATATACAATGAGCAGTTCTTC.

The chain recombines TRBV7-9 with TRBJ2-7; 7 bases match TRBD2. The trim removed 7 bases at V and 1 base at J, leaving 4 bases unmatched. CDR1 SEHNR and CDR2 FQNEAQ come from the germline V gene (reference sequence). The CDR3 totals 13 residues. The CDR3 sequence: CASNNGGSYEQYF. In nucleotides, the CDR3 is TGTGCCAGCAATAACGGGGGGTCCTACGAGCAGTACTTC.

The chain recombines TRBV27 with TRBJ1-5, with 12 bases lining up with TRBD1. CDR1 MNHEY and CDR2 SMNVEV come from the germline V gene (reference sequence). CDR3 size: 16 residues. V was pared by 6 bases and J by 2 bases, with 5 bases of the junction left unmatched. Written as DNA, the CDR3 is TGTGCCAGCAGACACGGGACAGGGGGCGGCAATCAGCCCCAGCATTTT. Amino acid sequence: CASRHGTGGGNQPQHF.

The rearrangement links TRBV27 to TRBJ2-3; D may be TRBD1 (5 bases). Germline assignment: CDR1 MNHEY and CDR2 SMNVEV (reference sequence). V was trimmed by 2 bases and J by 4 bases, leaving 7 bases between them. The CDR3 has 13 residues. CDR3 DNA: TGTGCCAGCAGTTTACAGGGTTCAGATACGCAGTATTTT. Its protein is CASSLQGSDTQYF.